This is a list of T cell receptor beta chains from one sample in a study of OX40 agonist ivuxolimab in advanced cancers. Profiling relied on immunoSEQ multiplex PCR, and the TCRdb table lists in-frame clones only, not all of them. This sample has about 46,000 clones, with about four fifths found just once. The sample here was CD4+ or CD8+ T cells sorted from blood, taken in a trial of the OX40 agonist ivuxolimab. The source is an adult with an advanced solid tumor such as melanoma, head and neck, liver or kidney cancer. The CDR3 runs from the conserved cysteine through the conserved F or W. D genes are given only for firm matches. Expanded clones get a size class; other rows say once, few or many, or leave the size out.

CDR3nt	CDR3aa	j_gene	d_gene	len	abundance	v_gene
TGCGCCAGCAGCTTATCAGGGACGGGCCACGGCAATCAGCCCCAGCATTTT	CASSLSGTGHGNQPQHF	TRBJ1-5	NA	17	NA	TRBV5-1
TGTGCCATCAGGGGGGACAGTAGCAATCAGCCCCAGCATTTT	CAIRGDSSNQPQHF	TRBJ1-5	TRBD1	14	NA	TRBV10-3
TGCAGCGTGCGGGACTCTCGCTCTTTTTCAGCTTTCTTT	CSVRDSRSFSAFF	TRBJ1-1	NA	13	NA	TRBV29-1
TGTGCCAGCAGCTTAGGAGGGGGACTAGCGGGCCGGACGCAGTATTTT	CASSLGGGLAGRTQYF	TRBJ2-3	TRBD2	16	NA	TRBV7-2
TGTGCCATCAGTGAGGCGACAGGGGAAAAGCAGTACTTC	CAISEATGEKQYF	TRBJ2-7	TRBD1	13	NA	TRBV10-3
TGTGCCAGCAGAAGACCGGGCCCGAACACCGGGGAGCTGTTTTTT	CASRRPGPNTGELFF	TRBJ2-2	NA	15	NA	TRBV7-2
TGTGCCAGCAGCCCCTGGGTAGCGGGGACCTACGAGCAGTACTTC	CASSPWVAGTYEQYF	TRBJ2-7	TRBD2	15	NA	TRBV7-2
TGTGCCAGCAGTCGTAGGAGGGGACAAGGGGAGCTGTTTTTT	CASSRRRGQGELFF	TRBJ2-2	NA	14	NA	TRBV27
TGTGCCAGCAGCTGGCCCGGGACAGCCGGCGAGCAGTACTTC	CASSWPGTAGEQYF	TRBJ2-7	TRBD1	14	once	TRBV11-2
TGTGCCAGCAGCTTGGTAATCGACTATGGCTACACCTTC	CASSLVIDYGYTF	TRBJ1-2	NA	13	NA	TRBV5-5
TGTGCCAGCCGAAACCGAGCGGGGTCCGTCAAAGAGACCCAGTACTTC	CASRNRAGSVKETQYF	TRBJ2-5	TRBD2	16	NA	TRBV2
TGTGCCACCAGCAGAGATCGGGGTGGCTATGGCTACACCTTC	CATSRDRGGYGYTF	TRBJ1-2	NA	14	NA	TRBV15
TGTGCCAGCAGTTCTCCCGGGACAGGACAGCCCCAGCATTTT	CASSSPGTGQPQHF	TRBJ1-5	TRBD1	14	NA	TRBV27
TGTGCCAGCAGAACAAGCCGGGACACCGAGCAGTACTTC	CASRTSRDTEQYF	TRBJ2-7	NA	13	NA	TRBV6-6
TGTGCCAGCAGTGGGACAGCTTGGGACAATGAGCAGTTCTTC	CASSGTAWDNEQFF	TRBJ2-1	NA	14	NA	TRBV2
TGTGCCAGCAGCCGCAGCGCAACTAGCTCCTACAATGAGCAGTTCTTC	CASSRSATSSYNEQFF	TRBJ2-1	NA	16	NA	TRBV5-5
TGCGCCAGCAGCTCTAAAGACCACAGCGGTTTTTACGAGCAGTACTTC	CASSSKDHSGFYEQYF	TRBJ2-7	NA	16	NA	TRBV10-1
TGTGCCAGCAGTGAAAGAAGTCTGGTGGAGACCCAGTACTTC	CASSERSLVETQYF	TRBJ2-5	NA	14	NA	TRBV6-1
TGTGCCAGCAGCTTCCCTGCAGGGCTAACGAACACTGAAGCTTTCTTT	CASSFPAGLTNTEAFF	TRBJ1-1	NA	16	once	TRBV11-2
TGTGCCAGCAGCCAATGGGTGGAGGAGACCCAGTACTTC	CASSQWVEETQYF	TRBJ2-5	NA	13	NA	TRBV4-2
TGTGCCAGCAGTGTTGTGGGGACAGGGGACTATGGCTACACCTTC	CASSVVGTGDYGYTF	TRBJ1-2	TRBD1	15	NA	TRBV6-4
TGTGCCAGCAGCTTAGGACACTCGGGGAGGGCTGGCTACACCTTC	CASSLGHSGRAGYTF	TRBJ1-2	NA	15	NA	TRBV7-2
TGCGCCAGCAGCTTGGGGGCGGGGACAGGGGGAAATCAGCCCCAGCATTTT	CASSLGAGTGGNQPQHF	TRBJ1-5	TRBD1	17	NA	TRBV5-1